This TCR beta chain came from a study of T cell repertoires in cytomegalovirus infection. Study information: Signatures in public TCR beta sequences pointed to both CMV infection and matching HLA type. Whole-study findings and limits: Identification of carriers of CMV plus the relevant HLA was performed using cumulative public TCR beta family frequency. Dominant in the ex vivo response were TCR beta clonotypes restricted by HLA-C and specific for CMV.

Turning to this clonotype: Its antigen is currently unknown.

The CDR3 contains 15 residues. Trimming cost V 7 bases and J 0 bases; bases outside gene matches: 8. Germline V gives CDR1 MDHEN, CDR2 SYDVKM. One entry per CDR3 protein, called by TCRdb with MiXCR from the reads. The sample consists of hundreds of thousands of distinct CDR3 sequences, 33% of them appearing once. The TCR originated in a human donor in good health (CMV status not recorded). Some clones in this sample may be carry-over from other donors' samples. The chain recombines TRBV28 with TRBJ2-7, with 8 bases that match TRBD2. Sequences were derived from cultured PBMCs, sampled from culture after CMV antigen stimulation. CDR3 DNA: TGTGCCAGCATCAATAGCGGGGCAAGCTCCTACGAGCAGTACTTC. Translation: CASINSGASSYEQYF. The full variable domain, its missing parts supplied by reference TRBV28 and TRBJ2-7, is DVKVTQSSRYLVKRTGEKVFLECVQDMDHENMFWYRQDPGLGLRLIYFSYDVKMKEKGDIPEGYSVSREKKERFSLILESASTNQTSMYLCASINSGASSYEQYFGPGTRLTVT.